This T cell receptor beta chain was found in a study of blood T cell repertoires in COVID-19. The wider study: The cDNA or gDNA used as material had been derived from T cells, B-cell-depleted T cells, or PBMCs.

V dropped 0 bases and J dropped 1; count of bases not matched to a gene: 3. The germline V gene encodes CDR1 SGHRS and CDR2 YFSETQ. The CDR3 extends over 16 amino acids. Some clones are missing from TCRdb's copy, which holds only in-frame ones; the method was immunoSEQ multiplex PCR. The sample lists around 330,000 clones, roughly 90% occurring once. This TCR was recovered from a woman aged 50 to 60 with active or convalescent COVID-19. This chain uses TRBV5-1 with TRBJ2-7; TRBD1 aligns across 11 bases. Material for sequencing was peripheral blood. For the CDR3, the DNA is TGCGCCAGCAGCTTGGGTGGGGACAGGGGGTCCTACGAGCAGTACTTC. Protein sequence: CASSLGGDRGSYEQYF.